This passage covers 27 T cell receptor beta chains from one sample sequenced in a study of blood T cell repertoires in COVID-19. The data were produced by immunoSEQ multiplex PCR, yet TCRdb's version contains in-frame clones alone and is incomplete. The repertoire holds about 310,000 clones, with 80% to 90% as singletons. The sequencing input was peripheral blood. Receptor source: a middle-aged man with active or convalescent COVID-19.

This sequence joins TRBV10-3 and TRBJ1-3; no firm D call. Trimming removed 6 bases at V and 2 bases at J, with 5 bases between. Germline V CDR1 and CDR2: ENHRY, SYGVKD. The CDR3 covers 12 residues. The CDR3 sequence: CAIRAPGNTIYF. The CDR3 DNA reads as TGTGCCATCAGAGCCCCTGGAAACACCATATATTTT.

As regards this clone: Other DNA sequences of this sample code for an identical CDR3. The chain links TRBV28 to TRBJ1-4, with a possible D match to TRBD1 (6 bases). V was clipped by 2 bases and J by 5 bases, with 12 bases between them. Germline CDR1 MDHEN, CDR2 SYDVKM. The length of the CDR3 is 15 residues. The CDR3 here is CASSLGGQANEKLFF. In DNA form, the CDR3 reads TGTGCCAGCAGTTTAGGGGGACAAGCGAATGAAAAACTGTTTTTT.

This clone was observed a handful of times. This CDR3 is also generated by other DNA sequences in the sample. J is TRBJ1-2 and V is TRBV10-2; TRBD1 aligns across 9 bases. CDR1 and CDR2 (germline): WSHSY, SAAADI. After removal of 6 bases from V and 2 bases from J, the junction contained 4 bases not matched to a gene. This CDR3 contains 14 residues. The CDR3 spells CASRGTGQNYGYTF. DNA of the CDR3: TGCGCCAGCAGGGGGACAGGGCAAAACTATGGCTACACCTTC.

This clone occurred once. The chain employs TRBV15 and TRBJ2-7, with 9 bases identical to TRBD1. With V trimmed by 4 bases and J by 3 bases, 10 bases remained unmatched. Germline CDR1 LNHNV, CDR2 YYDKDF (reference sequence). This CDR3 contains 16 residues. In nucleotides, the CDR3 is TGTGCCACCAGCATCCTTCGGACAGGGGTTTACTACGAGCAGTACTTC. Residues: CATSILRTGVYYEQYF.

This chain connects TRBV5-1 to TRBJ2-7; 9 bases fit TRBD2. The CDR3 is 16 residues long. With V trimmed by 0 bases and J by 3 bases, 7 bases remained unmatched. Germline CDR1 reads SGHRS; CDR2 reads YFSETQ. The CDR3, as DNA: TGCGCCAGCAGCTTGGCACCTGGGACTAGCAACTACGAGCAGTACTTC. This sequence encodes CASSLAPGTSNYEQYF.

The CDR3 nucleotides are TGTGCCAGCAGTGAAGCTGCAGGGGGAGCTGAAAAACTGTTTTTT. This encodes CASSEAAGGAEKLFF. The chain carries TRBV6-1 and TRBJ1-4; 7 bases align to TRBD1. The CDR3 runs 15 residues. The germline V gene has CDR1 MNHNS and CDR2 SASEGT. The J segment lost 7 bases and the V segment lost 0 bases, leaving 5 bases of the junction unmatched.

The CDR3 DNA is TGTGCCAGCAGTTTATACCGGGACACCGGGGAGCTGTTTTTT. Translated, it gives CASSLYRDTGELFF. This sequence joins TRBV28 and TRBJ2-2; D remains ambiguous. In germline, CDR1 is MDHEN, CDR2 SYDVKM. The V end was cut by 1 base, the J end by 3 bases, with 6 bases between. The CDR3 extends over 14 amino acids.

This chain links TRBV30 with TRBJ1-1, with D perhaps TRBD1 (5 bases). The germline V and J ends were trimmed by 0 bases and 4 bases, with 12 bases remaining between them. The CDR3 covers 14 residues. Germline V gene lookup returns CDR1 GTSNPN and CDR2 SVGIG (reference sequence). CDR3: CAWSVRGRGTEAFF. The CDR3 nucleotides are TGTGCCTGGAGTGTGCGGGGTAGGGGCACTGAAGCTTTCTTT.

The chain joins TRBV9 to TRBJ2-3; D not certain. Per the germline V gene, CDR1 is SGDLS and CDR2 is YYNGEE. The V gene lost 0 bases and the J gene lost 1 base, with 9 bases spanning the gap. The CDR3 is 15 residues long. CDR3 amino acids: CASSVVTGGTDTQYF. DNA of the CDR3: TGTGCCAGCAGCGTAGTAACGGGTGGCACAGATACGCAGTATTTT.

This clone was detected only once. The rearrangement links TRBV19 to TRBJ2-7; TRBD2 is a possible D gene (6 bases). V lost 0 bases and J lost 2, with 17 bases in between. The CDR3 is 17 amino acids. CDR1 and CDR2 (germline): LNHDA, SQIVND (reference sequence). CDR3 loop: CASSIDGRDLPPYEQYF. The CDR3 DNA sequence: TGTGCCAGTAGTATAGATGGCCGGGACTTGCCCCCCTACGAGCAGTACTTC.

This clone came up a few times. The chain uses TRBV18 and TRBJ1-5, with D tentatively TRBD1 (6 bases). The V end lost 0 bases, the J end lost 7 bases, and 13 bases lay between the germline ends. The CDR3 has 15 residues. Germline-derived CDR1 and CDR2 are KGHSH and LQKENI. The CDR3 loop reads CASSPPGIQGQPQHF. In DNA form, the CDR3 reads TGTGCCAGCTCACCACCGGGGATTCAGGGGCAGCCCCAGCATTTT.

The rearrangement links TRBV27 to TRBJ2-7; D is unresolved. The CDR3 has 15 amino acids. The ends were cut back, 6 bases at V and 3 bases at J, with 18 bases in the middle. Germline assignment: CDR1 MNHEY and CDR2 SMNVEV (reference sequence). The CDR3 DNA sequence: TGTGCCAGCAGGCCTCAGCCGACAACCCTCTACGAGCAGTACTTC. Amino acids: CASRPQPTTLYEQYF.

This rearrangement joins TRBV6-6 to TRBJ2-6; D call uncertain. Germline loops: CDR1 MNHNY, CDR2 SVGAGI (reference sequence). V was cut by 9 bases and J by 3 bases, with 12 bases left in between. This CDR3 is 14 amino acids long. The CDR3 DNA follows: TGTGCCAGTCAGAGAGGTAATGGGGCCAACGTCCTGACTTTC. This sequence encodes CASQRGNGANVLTF.

The J gene is TRBJ1-5, the V gene TRBV28; tentative D call: TRBD1 (6 bases). V was pared by 7 bases and J by 5 bases, with 12 bases between. The CDR3 has 13 residues. CDR1 and CDR2 (germline): MDHEN, SYDVKM. The CDR3 DNA sequence: TGTGCCAGCACCCTCCAGGGGTATCAGCCCCAGCATTTT. It is translated as CASTLQGYQPQHF.

The chain couples TRBV9 to TRBJ2-1; 10 bases agree with TRBD1. This CDR3 has 15 residues. With V trimmed by 3 bases and J by 2 bases, 2 bases remained unmatched. The germline V gene encodes CDR1 SGDLS and CDR2 YYNGEE. DNA for the CDR3: TGTGCCAGCAGCGCCGGGACAGGGGCCTACAATGAGCAGTTCTTC. It specifies CASSAGTGAYNEQFF.

The chain employs TRBV5-6 and TRBJ2-1, with D unresolved. The germline gives CDR1 SGHDT, CDR2 YYEEEE. The length of the CDR3 is 16 residues. V shed 0 bases and J shed 4 bases, with 14 bases lying between them. The CDR3 DNA is TGTGCCAGCAGCTTGGTACGGTACAGTGCTTACAATGAGCAGTTCTTC. Translating gives CASSLVRYSAYNEQFF.

The J gene is TRBJ2-3, the V gene TRBV2, with 14 nucleotides matching TRBD2. V trimming: 6 bases; J trimming: 8 bases; junction bases outside the gene matches: 7. There are 15 residues in the CDR3. Per the germline V gene, CDR1 is SNHLY and CDR2 is FYNNEI. The CDR3 bases are TGTGCCAGCAGGCCGGGACTAGCGGGAGCGGGTACGCAGTATTTT. It yields the protein CASRPGLAGAGTQYF.

The table lists this clone with a count of one. V is TRBV7-9 and J is TRBJ2-3; D not certain. Trimming took 1 base from V and 8 from J, leaving 16 bases between them. The CDR3 is 15 amino acids. CDR1 is SEHNR, CDR2 FQNEAQ, per germline (reference sequence). The CDR3 sequence: CASSLVPHHQVTQYF. The CDR3 DNA reads TGTGCCAGCAGCTTAGTTCCCCACCATCAGGTTACGCAGTATTTT.

This chain joins TRBV28 and TRBJ1-1; D gene uncertain. CDR3 length: 16 amino acids. V lost 3 bases, J lost 3 bases, and 17 bases lay in between. Germline values: CDR1 MDHEN, CDR2 SYDVKM. CDR3 in amino acids: CASSFKGVSSDTEAFF. The CDR3 coding sequence is TGTGCCAGCAGTTTCAAGGGAGTTAGTAGTGACACTGAAGCTTTCTTT.

This rearrangement joins TRBV2 to TRBJ2-1; 9 bases agree with TRBD2. Germline V gene data show CDR1 as SNHLY and CDR2 as FYNNEI. V was clipped by 2 bases and J by 7 bases; unmatched bases: 6. The CDR3 is 15 amino acids. CDR3 coding DNA: TGTGCCAGCAGTGAACGACGCGGGGGGGGAAATGAGCAGTTCTTC. It is translated as CASSERRGGGNEQFF.

This clone was seen only once. The gene calls are TRBV2 and TRBJ1-6, with a tentative D call TRBD1 (5 bases). The germline V gene encodes CDR1 SNHLY and CDR2 FYNNEI. The CDR3 runs 13 residues. The germline V and J ends were trimmed by 5 bases and 6 bases, with 8 bases remaining between them. The CDR3 nucleotides are TGTGCCAGCAGTAGGGGTGGTAATTCACCCCTCCACTTT. Translating gives CASSRGGNSPLHF.

The chain joins TRBV7-3 to TRBJ2-6; 7 bases match TRBD1. V was pared by 5 bases and J by 1 base, with 14 bases of the junction left unmatched. This CDR3 is built from 19 residues. In germline, CDR1 is SGHTA, CDR2 FQGTGA. Here the CDR3 DNA reads TGTGCCAGCAGCCTCACCGGGACAGTGGCCCAGTCTGGGGCCAACGTCCTGACTTTC. Translation: CASSLTGTVAQSGANVLTF.

The V call is TRBV3-1 (or the pseudogene TRBV3-2), the J call TRBJ1-2; D unresolved. Trimming took 1 base from V and 7 from J, leaving 10 bases between them. The CDR3 loop spans 13 amino acids. Germline assignment: CDR1 LGHDT and CDR2 YNNKEL (reference sequence). The CDR3 sequence: CASSQVNEVGYTF. In DNA form, the CDR3 reads TGTGCCAGCAGCCAAGTGAATGAGGTTGGCTACACCTTC.

This clone was counted once. The V call is TRBV7-2, the J call TRBJ2-7, with a weak D call TRBD2 (5 bases). CDR1 is SGHTA and CDR2 is FQGNSA in the germline V gene. This CDR3 has 14 amino acids. Trimming left V 5 bases short and J 2 bases short, with 13 bases between. The CDR3 sequence is CASSPEARTYEQYF. CDR3 bases: TGTGCCAGCAGCCCGGAGGCCCGAACCTACGAGCAGTACTTC. The entire variable domain, with the rest obtained from reference TRBV7-2 and TRBJ2-7, is as follows: GAGVSQSPSNKVTEKGKDVELRCDPISGHTALYWYRQSLGQGLEFLIYFQGNSAPDKSGLPSDRFSAERTGGSVSTLTIQRTQQEDSAVYLCASSPEARTYEQYFGPGTRLTVT.

The chain couples TRBV6-5 to TRBJ2-5; 8 bases are shared with TRBD1. This CDR3 is built from 14 residues. The germline gives CDR1 MNHEY, CDR2 SVGAGI. The V gene end was trimmed by 6 bases and the J gene end by 5 bases; junction bases not matched to a gene: 8. For the CDR3, the DNA is TGTGCCAGCAGCCAGGGGGCGCGGACGGAGACCCAGTACTTC. This sequence encodes CASSQGARTETQYF.

This clone was seen a handful of times. This sequence joins TRBV29-1 and TRBJ1-1, with D unclear. Germline CDR1 reads SQVTM; CDR2 reads ANQGSEA. V dropped 5 bases and J dropped 1 base, with 11 bases sitting between them. The CDR3 has 13 residues. The CDR3 DNA sequence: TGCAGCGTTTTTGGGCGGGGGAACACTGAAGCTTTCTTT. Its translation is CSVFGRGNTEAFF.

There are many counts of this clone. The chain links TRBV7-2 to TRBJ2-1; 9 positions match TRBD1. The germline V gene has CDR1 SGHTA and CDR2 FQGNSA. Trimming cost V 6 bases and J 7 bases; bases outside gene matches: 13. This CDR3 region has 16 residues. The CDR3: CASSPTGGQGWNEQFF. The CDR3 nucleotides read TGTGCCAGCAGTCCAACGGGGGGACAGGGATGGAATGAGCAGTTCTTC.